One TCR beta chain is described in this entry. This entry is derived from a study of T cell repertoires in cytomegalovirus infection. Study-wide background: Public TCR beta signature analysis indicated the presence of both CMV infection and matching HLA type.

TCRdb ran MiXCR on the reads and lists one entry per CDR3 protein. The sample lists 250,000 or so distinct CDR3 sequences, around 9% occurring once. The germline V gene encodes CDR1 SGHTA and CDR2 FQGNSA. The CDR3 is made up of 14 amino acids. V was trimmed by 3 bases and J by 8 bases, leaving 15 bases between them. The source of this sequence is a human donor in good health (CMV status not recorded). Some clones in this sample may be carry-over from other donors' samples. The material sequenced was PBMCs. The chain carries TRBV7-2 and TRBJ2-3; D unresolved. The CDR3 spells CASSFDRRLATQYF. For the CDR3, the DNA is TGTGCCAGCAGCTTCGACCGGCGGCTCGCTACGCAGTATTTT. Complete variable domain (other parts from reference TRBV7-2 and TRBJ2-3): GAGVSQSPSNKVTEKGKDVELRCDPISGHTALYWYRQSLGQGLEFLIYFQGNSAPDKSGLPSDRFSAERTGGSVSTLTIQRTQQEDSAVYLCASSFDRRLATQYFGPGTRLTVL.